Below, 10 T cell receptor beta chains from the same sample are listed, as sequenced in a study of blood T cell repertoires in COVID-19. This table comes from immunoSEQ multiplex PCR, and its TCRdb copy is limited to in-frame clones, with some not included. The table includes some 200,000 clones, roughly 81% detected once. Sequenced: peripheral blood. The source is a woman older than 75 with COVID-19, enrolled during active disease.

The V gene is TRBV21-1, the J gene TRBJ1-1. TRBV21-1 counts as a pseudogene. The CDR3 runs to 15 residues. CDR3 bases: TGTGCCAGCAGCTCGGGACTTCATATGAACACTGAAGCTTTCTTT. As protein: CASSSGLHMNTEAFF.

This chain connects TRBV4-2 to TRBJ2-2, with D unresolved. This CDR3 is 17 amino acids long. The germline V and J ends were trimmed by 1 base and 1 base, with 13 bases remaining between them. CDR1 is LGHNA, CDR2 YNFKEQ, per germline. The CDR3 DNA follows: TGTGCCAGCAGCCAAGTACAAGAATCTCTGAACACCGGGGAGCTGTTTTTT. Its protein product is CASSQVQESLNTGELFF.

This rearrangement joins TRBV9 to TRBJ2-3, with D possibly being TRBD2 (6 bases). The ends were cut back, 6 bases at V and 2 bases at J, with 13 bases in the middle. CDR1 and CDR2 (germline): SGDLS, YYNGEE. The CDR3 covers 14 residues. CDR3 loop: CASTGDRFTDTQYF. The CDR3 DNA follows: TGTGCCAGCACGGGGGACCGATTCACAGATACGCAGTATTTT.

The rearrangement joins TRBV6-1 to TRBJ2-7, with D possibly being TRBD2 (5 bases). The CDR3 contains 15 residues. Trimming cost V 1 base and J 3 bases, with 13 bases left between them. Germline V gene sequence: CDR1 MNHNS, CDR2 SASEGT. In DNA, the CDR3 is TGTGCCAGCAGTGAAGGGACCCTCGGAGGCTACGAGCAGTACTTC. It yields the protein CASSEGTLGGYEQYF.

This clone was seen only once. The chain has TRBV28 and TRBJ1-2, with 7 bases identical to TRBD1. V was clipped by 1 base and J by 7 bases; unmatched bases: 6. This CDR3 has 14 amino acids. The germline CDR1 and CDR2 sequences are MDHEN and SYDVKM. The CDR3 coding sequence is TGTGCCAGCAGTTTATTGGGACAGATCCCTGGCTACACCTTC. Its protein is CASSLLGQIPGYTF.

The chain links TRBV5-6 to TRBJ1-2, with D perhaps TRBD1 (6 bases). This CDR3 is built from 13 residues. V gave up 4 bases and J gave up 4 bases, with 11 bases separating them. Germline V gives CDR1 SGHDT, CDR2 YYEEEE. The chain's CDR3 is CASSPGQSYGYTF. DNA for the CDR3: TGTGCCAGCAGCCCCGGACAGTCCTATGGCTACACCTTC.

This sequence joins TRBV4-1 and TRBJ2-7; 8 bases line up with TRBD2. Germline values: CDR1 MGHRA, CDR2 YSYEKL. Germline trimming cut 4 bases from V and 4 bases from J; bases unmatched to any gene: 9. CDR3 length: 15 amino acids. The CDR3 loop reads CASSPGVAGLYEQYF. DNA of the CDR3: TGCGCCAGCAGCCCAGGAGTAGCGGGGTTATACGAGCAGTACTTC.

CDR3 amino acids: CASRLPNQPQHF. CDR3 in DNA: TGTGCCAGTCGACTTCCCAATCAGCCCCAGCATTTT. The genes are TRBV7-2 and TRBJ1-5; D gene uncertain. The CDR3 sequence is 12 residues long. Trimming left V 9 bases short and J 3 bases short, with 9 bases between. Germline V gives CDR1 SGHTA, CDR2 FQGNSA. The entire variable domain, with the rest obtained from reference TRBV7-2 and TRBJ1-5, is as follows: GAGVSQSPSNKVTEKGKDVELRCDPISGHTALYWYRQSLGQGLEFLIYFQGNSAPDKSGLPSDRFSAERTGGSVSTLTIQRTQQEDSAVYLCASRLPNQPQHFGDGTRLSIL.

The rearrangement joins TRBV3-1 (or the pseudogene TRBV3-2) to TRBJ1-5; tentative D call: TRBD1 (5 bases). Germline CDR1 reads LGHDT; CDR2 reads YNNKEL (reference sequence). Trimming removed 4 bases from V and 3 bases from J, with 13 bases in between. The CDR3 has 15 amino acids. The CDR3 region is CASSPPAGNNQPQHF. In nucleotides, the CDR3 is TGTGCCAGCAGCCCTCCGGCAGGGAACAATCAGCCCCAGCATTTT.

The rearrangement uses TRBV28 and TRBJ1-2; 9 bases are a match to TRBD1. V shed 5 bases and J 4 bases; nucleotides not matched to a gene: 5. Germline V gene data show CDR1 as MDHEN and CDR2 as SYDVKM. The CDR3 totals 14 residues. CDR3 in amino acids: CASSTGGSLYGYTF. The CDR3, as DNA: TGTGCCAGCAGTACAGGGGGCAGTCTCTATGGCTACACCTTC.